The 7 T cell receptor beta chains below all came from one sample that was sequenced in a study of cytomegalovirus exposure and HLA in healthy donors. TCRdb keeps only in-frame clones here, not all; method: immunoSEQ multiplex PCR. The repertoire has some 150,000 clones, around nine tenths of them found once; the top ten carry 3% to 3.5%. The source material was PBMCs. The receptors were sampled from a woman between 18 and 30 years old in good health and CMV-seropositive.

V gene TRBV27 combines with J gene TRBJ2-3; TRBD2 matches 9 bases. J gave up 2 bases and V 7 bases, and 4 bases lay outside the gene matches. Germline CDR1 and CDR2: MNHEY and SMNVEV (reference sequence). The CDR3 runs to 14 residues. The CDR3 nucleotides read TGTGCCAGCATGGAGCGGGAGGACACAGATACGCAGTATTTT. Amino acid sequence: CASMEREDTDTQYF.

The rearrangement joins TRBV6-1 to TRBJ2-7; perhaps TRBD2 as D (6 bases). Trimming left V 1 base short and J 9 bases short, with 13 bases between. Germline CDR1 reads MNHNS; CDR2 reads SASEGT. The CDR3 consists of 13 residues. CDR3 protein: CASSEVRRGGQYF. In DNA form, the CDR3 reads TGTGCCAGCAGTGAAGTAAGGCGGGGAGGGCAGTACTTC.

V and J are TRBV28 and TRBJ1-1; tentative D call: TRBD1 (5 bases). This CDR3 spans 15 amino acids. Trimming took 8 bases from V and 0 from J, leaving 16 bases between them. In germline, CDR1 is MDHEN, CDR2 SYDVKM. CDR3 sequence (DNA): TGTGCCAGCTTAGCGGGGGGAAAACTGAACACTGAAGCTTTCTTT. Translation: CASLAGGKLNTEAFF.

V is TRBV11-3 and J is TRBJ2-7; no firm D call. CDR3 length: 14 residues. Germline loops: CDR1 SGHNT, CDR2 YENEEA. V lost 1 base and J lost 0, with 7 bases in between. The CDR3 spells CASSLVRSSYEQYF. The CDR3 DNA follows: TGTGCCAGCAGCTTAGTGCGGAGCTCCTACGAGCAGTACTTC.

This clone was found once. The V and J genes are TRBV7-2 and TRBJ1-2; possibly TRBD1 for D (5 bases). Germline V lookup: CDR1 SGHTA, CDR2 FQGNSA. V was shortened by 6 bases and J by 0 bases, with 11 bases between the two germline ends. CDR3 length: 14 amino acids. The CDR3 here is CASSPQETNYGYTF. CDR3 in DNA: TGTGCCAGCAGTCCACAGGAGACTAACTATGGCTACACCTTC.

The chain uses TRBV27 and TRBJ2-5; 8 nucleotides line up with TRBD2. This CDR3 spans 15 amino acids. The ends lost 2 bases at V and 4 bases at J; junction bases unmatched: 6. Germline V gene sequence: CDR1 MNHEY, CDR2 SMNVEV (reference sequence). In nucleotides, the CDR3 is TGTGCCAGCAGTTTAACCTACCTAGCGGGAGAGACCCAGTACTTC. It encodes CASSLTYLAGETQYF.

The chain couples TRBV9 to TRBJ2-7; 8 bases are a match to TRBD2. Germline values: CDR1 SGDLS, CDR2 YYNGEE. There are 18 residues in the CDR3. Losses at the gene ends were 0 bases for V and 3 bases for J; bases not matched to a gene: 14. The CDR3 region has the DNA TGTGCCAGCAGCGTAGAGGCTAGCGGGTCCTCTCTACTCTACGAGCAGTACTTC. Its protein product is CASSVEASGSSLLYEQYF.